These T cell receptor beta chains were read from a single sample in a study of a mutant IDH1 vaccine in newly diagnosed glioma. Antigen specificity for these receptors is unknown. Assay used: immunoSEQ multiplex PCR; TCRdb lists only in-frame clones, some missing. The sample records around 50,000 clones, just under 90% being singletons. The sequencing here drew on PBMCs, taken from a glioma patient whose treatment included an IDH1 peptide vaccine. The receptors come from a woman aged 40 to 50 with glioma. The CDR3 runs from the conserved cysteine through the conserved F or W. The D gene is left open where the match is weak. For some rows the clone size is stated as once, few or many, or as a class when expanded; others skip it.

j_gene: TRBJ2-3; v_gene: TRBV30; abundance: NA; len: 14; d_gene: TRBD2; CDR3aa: CAWILAGVSDTQYF; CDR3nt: TGTGCCTGGATACTAGCGGGAGTTTCAGATACGCAGTATTTT
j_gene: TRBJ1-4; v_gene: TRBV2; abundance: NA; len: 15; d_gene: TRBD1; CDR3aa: CASTAGGSTNEKLFF; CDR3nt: TGTGCCAGCACCGCAGGGGGATCGACTAATGAAAAACTGTTTTTT
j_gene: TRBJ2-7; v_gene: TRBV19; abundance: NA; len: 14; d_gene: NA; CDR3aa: CASSTSGTSYEQYF; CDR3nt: TGTGCCAGCTCCACTTCCGGGACGAGTTACGAGCAGTACTTC
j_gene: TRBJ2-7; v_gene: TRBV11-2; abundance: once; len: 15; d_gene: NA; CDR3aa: CASSLDDRGPKEQYF; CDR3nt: TGTGCCAGCAGCTTAGATGACCGGGGCCCTAAAGAGCAGTACTTC
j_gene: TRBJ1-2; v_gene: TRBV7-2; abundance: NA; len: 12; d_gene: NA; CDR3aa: CASSQDPYGYTF; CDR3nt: TGTGCCAGCAGCCAGGACCCCTATGGCTACACCTTC
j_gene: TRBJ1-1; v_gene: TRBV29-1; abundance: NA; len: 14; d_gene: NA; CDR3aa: CSVEVGPRHTEAFF; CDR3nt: TGCAGCGTTGAGGTCGGACCACGGCACACTGAAGCTTTCTTT
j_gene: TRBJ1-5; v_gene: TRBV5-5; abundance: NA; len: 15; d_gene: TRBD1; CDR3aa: CASSPAGQNNQPQHF; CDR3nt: TGTGCCAGCAGCCCCGCGGGACAGAACAATCAGCCCCAGCATTTT
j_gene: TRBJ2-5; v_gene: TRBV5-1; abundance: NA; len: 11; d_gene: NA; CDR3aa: CARLPQETQYF; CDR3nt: TGCGCCCGCCTACCCCAAGAGACCCAGTACTTC
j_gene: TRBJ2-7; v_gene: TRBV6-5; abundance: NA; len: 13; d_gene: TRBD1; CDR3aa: CASSADRTYEQYF; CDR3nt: TGTGCCAGCAGCGCGGACAGGACCTACGAGCAGTACTTC
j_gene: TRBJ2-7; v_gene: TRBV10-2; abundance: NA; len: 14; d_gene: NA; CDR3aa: CARSRGGGSYEQYF; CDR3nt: TGCGCCAGAAGTAGGGGAGGAGGTTCCTACGAGCAGTACTTC
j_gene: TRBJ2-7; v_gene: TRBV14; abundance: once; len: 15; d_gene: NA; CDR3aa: CASSPRLGAFYEQYF; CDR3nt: TGTGCCAGCAGCCCGCGGTTGGGGGCGTTCTACGAGCAGTACTTC
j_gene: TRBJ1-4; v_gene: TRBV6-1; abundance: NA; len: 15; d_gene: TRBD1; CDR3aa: CASSELGQGDEKLFF; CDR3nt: TGTGCCAGCAGTGAACTGGGTCAGGGGGATGAAAAACTGTTTTTT
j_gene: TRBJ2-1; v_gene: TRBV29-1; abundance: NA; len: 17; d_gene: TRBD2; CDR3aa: CSVVGLWRTRGGGEQFF; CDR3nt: TGCAGCGTTGTCGGCCTCTGGAGGACGCGGGGCGGGGGTGAGCAGTTCTTC
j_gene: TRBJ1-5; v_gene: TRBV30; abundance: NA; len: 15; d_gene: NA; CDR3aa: CAWSWGQGSNQPQHF; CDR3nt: TGTGCCTGGAGTTGGGGGCAGGGTAGCAATCAGCCCCAGCATTTT
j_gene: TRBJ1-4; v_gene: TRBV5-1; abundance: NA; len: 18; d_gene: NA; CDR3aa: CASSLVARRQGRNEKLFF; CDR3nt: TGCGCCAGCAGCTTGGTGGCACGGCGGCAGGGGCGAAATGAAAAACTGTTTTTT
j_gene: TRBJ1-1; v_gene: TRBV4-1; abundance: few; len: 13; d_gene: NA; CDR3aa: CASSPSGPGGAFF; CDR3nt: TGCGCCAGCAGCCCCTCAGGACCCGGAGGAGCTTTCTTT
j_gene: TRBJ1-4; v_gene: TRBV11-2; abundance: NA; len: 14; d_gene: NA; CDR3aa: CASSLEGVREKLFF; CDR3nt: TGTGCCAGCAGCTTAGAAGGGGTCCGTGAAAAACTGTTTTTT
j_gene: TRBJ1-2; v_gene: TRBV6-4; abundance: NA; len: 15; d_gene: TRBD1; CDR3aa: CASSLEGGRGSGYTF; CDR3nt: TGTGCCAGCAGTCTTGAAGGGGGCAGGGGGTCTGGCTACACCTTC
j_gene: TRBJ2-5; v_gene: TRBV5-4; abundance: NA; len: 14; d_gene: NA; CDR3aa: CASATGTSKETQYF; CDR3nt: TGTGCCAGCGCCACCGGGACATCTAAAGAGACCCAGTACTTC
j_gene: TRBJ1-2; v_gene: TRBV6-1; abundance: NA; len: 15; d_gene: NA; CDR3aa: CASREQPTTNYGYTF; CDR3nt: TGTGCCAGCAGGGAACAGCCCACCACTAACTATGGCTACACCTTC
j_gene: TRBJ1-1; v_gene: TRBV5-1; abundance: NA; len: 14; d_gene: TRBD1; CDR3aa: CASSTGTGNTEAFF; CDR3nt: TGCGCCAGCAGTACCGGGACAGGGAACACTGAAGCTTTCTTT
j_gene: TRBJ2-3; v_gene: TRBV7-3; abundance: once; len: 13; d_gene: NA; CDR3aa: CASREDSTDTQYF; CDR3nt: TGTGCCAGCAGAGAGGACAGCACAGATACGCAGTATTTT
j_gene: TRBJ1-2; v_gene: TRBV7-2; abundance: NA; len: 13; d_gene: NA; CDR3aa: CASSTPGRDGYTF; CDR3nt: TGTGCCAGCAGCACACCAGGGAGGGATGGCTACACCTTC
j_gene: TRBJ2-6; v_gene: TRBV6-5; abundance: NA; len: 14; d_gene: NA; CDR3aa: CASSYSFGANVLTF; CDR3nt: TGTGCCAGCAGTTACTCGTTTGGGGCCAACGTCCTGACTTTC
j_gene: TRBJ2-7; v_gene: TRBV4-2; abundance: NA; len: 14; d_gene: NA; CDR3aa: CASSQDLGGDEQYF; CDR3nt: TGTGCCAGCAGCCAAGATCTTGGAGGGGACGAGCAGTACTTC
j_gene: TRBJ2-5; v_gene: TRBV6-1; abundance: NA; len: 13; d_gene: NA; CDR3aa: CASSMSDKETQYF; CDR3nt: TGTGCCAGCAGTATGTCAGATAAAGAGACCCAGTACTTC
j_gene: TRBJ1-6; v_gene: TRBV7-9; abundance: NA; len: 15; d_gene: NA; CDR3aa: CASSLQGTYNSPLHF; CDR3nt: TGTGCCAGCAGCTTACAAGGGACCTATAATTCACCCCTCCACTTT
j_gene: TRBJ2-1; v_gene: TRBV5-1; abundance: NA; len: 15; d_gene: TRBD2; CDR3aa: CASSPVAGSYNEQFF; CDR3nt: TGCGCCAGCAGCCCAGTAGCGGGGTCCTACAATGAGCAGTTCTTC
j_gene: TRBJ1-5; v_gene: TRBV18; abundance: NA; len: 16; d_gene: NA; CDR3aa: CASSLSGTRGNQPQHF; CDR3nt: TGTGCCAGCTCATTAAGTGGCACGAGGGGCAATCAGCCCCAGCATTTT
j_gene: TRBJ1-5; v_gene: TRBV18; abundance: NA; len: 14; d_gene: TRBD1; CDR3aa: CASSITGGDQPQHF; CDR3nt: TGTGCCAGCTCAATAACAGGGGGGGATCAGCCCCAGCATTTT
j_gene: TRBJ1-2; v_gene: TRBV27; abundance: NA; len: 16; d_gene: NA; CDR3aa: CASSLSRLGAIDGYTF; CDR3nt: TGTGCCAGCAGTTTATCGAGGCTCGGGGCGATCGATGGCTACACCTTC
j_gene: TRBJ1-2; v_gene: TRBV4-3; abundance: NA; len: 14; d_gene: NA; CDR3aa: CASSHRGGAYGYTF; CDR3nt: TGCGCCAGCAGCCATCGGGGAGGGGCCTATGGCTACACCTTC
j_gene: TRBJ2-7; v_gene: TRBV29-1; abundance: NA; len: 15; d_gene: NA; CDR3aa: CSVGGVEAETYEQYF; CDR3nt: TGCAGCGTTGGGGGAGTGGAGGCGGAAACCTACGAGCAGTACTTC
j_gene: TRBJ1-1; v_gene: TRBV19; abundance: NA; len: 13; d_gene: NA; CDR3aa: CASSKSGSTEAFF; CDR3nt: TGTGCCAGTAGTAAGTCAGGCAGCACTGAAGCTTTCTTT
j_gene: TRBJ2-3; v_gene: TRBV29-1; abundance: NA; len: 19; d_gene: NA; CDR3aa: CSVEQLDFQGKISTDTQYF; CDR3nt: TGCAGCGTTGAACAGTTAGATTTTCAGGGGAAGATAAGCACAGATACGCAGTATTTT
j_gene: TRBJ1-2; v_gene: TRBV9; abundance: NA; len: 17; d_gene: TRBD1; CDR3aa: CASSRKGQVSPNYGYTF; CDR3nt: TGTGCCAGCAGCCGGAAAGGACAGGTCTCCCCTAACTATGGCTACACCTTC
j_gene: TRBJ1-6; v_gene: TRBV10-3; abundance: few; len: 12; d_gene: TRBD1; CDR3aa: CATGQDNSPLHF; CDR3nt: TGTGCCACGGGACAGGATAATTCACCCCTCCACTTT
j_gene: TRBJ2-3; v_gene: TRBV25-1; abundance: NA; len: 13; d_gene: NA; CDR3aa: CASSGWGRNTQYF; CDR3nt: TGTGCCAGCAGTGGGTGGGGAAGGAATACGCAGTATTTT
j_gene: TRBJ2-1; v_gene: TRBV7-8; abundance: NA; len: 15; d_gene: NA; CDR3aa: CASSPNRDSIKRQFF; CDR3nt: TGTGCCAGCAGCCCCAACCGGGACTCTATCAAACGGCAGTTCTTC
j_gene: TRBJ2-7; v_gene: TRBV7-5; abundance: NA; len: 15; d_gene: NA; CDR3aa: CARSCQTGFLGEQYF; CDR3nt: TGTGCCAGAAGCTGCCAGACAGGGTTCCTCGGGGAGCAGTACTTC
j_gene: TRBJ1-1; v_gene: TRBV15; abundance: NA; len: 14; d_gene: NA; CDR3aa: CATSRDLSRTEAFF; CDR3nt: TGTGCCACCAGCAGAGATTTAAGCAGAACTGAAGCTTTCTTT
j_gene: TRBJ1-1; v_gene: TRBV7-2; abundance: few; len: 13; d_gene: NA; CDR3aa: CASSLGTGTEAFF; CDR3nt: TGTGCCAGCAGCTTGGGGACGGGGACTGAAGCTTTCTTT
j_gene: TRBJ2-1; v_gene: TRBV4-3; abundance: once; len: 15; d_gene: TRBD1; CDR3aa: CASSTDRGIYNEQFF; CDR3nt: TGCGCCAGCAGCACGGACAGGGGGATCTACAATGAGCAGTTCTTC
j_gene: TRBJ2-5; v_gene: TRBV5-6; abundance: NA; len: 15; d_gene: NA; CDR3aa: CASSLDQGGGETQYF; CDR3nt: TGTGCCAGCAGCTTGGACCAGGGTGGGGGAGAGACCCAGTACTTC
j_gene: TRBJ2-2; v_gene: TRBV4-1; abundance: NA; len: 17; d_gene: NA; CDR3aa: CASSQDSTGGGAGELFF; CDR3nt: TGCGCCAGCAGCCAAGATTCTACCGGGGGTGGGGCCGGGGAGCTGTTTTTT
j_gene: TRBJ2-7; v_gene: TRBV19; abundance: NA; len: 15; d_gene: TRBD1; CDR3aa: CASSTGTGLPYEQYF; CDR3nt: TGTGCCAGTAGTACCGGGACAGGGTTACCCTACGAGCAGTACTTC
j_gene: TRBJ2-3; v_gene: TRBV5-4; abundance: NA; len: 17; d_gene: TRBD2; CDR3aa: CASSLLVAGISTDTQYF; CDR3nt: TGTGCCAGCAGCTTGCTCGTAGCGGGGATAAGCACAGATACGCAGTATTTT
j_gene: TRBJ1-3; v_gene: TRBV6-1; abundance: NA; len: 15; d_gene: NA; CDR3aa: CASSEGLGTGNTIYF; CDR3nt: TGTGCCAGCAGTGAAGGTCTGGGGACTGGAAACACCATATATTTT
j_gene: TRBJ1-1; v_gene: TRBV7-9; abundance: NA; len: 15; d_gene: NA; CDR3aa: CASTSRWGMNTEAFF; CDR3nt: TGTGCCAGCACCTCAAGGTGGGGGATGAACACTGAAGCTTTCTTT
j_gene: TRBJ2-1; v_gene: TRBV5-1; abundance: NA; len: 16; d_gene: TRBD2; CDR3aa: CASSFFWRGGANEQFF; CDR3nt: TGCGCCAGCAGCTTTTTTTGGCGGGGGGGGGCCAATGAGCAGTTCTTC
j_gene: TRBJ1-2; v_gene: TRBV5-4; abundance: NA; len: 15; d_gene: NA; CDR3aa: CASSPPGGGFVSYTF; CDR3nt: TGTGCCAGCAGCCCGCCCGGGGGGGGTTTCGTTAGCTACACCTTC
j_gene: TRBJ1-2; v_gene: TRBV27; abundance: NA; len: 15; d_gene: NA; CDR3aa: CASSLSLSANYGYTF; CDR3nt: TGTGCCAGCAGTTTATCCCTCTCCGCTAACTATGGCTACACCTTC
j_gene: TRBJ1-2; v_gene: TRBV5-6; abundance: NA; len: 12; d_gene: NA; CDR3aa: CASKGEGYGYTF; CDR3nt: TGTGCCAGCAAAGGGGAGGGATATGGCTACACCTTC